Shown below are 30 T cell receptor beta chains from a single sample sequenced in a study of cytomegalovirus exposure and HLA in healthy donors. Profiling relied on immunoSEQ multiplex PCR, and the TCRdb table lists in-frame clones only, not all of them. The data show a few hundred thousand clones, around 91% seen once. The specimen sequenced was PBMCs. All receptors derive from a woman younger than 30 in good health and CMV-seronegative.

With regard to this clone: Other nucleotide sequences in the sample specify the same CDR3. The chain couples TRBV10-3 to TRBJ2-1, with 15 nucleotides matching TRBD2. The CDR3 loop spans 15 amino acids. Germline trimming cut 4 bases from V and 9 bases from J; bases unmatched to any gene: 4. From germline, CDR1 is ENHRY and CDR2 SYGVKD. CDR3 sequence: CAISGTSGGAGEQFF. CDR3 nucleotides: TGTGCCATCAGTGGGACTAGCGGGGGGGCCGGTGAGCAGTTCTTC.

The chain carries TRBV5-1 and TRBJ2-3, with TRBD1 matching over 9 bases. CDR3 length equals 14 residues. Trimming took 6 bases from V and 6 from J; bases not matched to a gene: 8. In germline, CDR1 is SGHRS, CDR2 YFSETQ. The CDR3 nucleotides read TGCGCCAGCACAATCGGACAGGGGTCCGATACGCAGTATTTT. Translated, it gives CASTIGQGSDTQYF. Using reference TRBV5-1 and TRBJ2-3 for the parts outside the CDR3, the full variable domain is KAGVTQTPRYLIKTRGQQVTLSCSPISGHRSVSWYQQTPGQGLQFLFEYFSETQRNKGNFPGRFSGRQFSNSRSEMNVSTLELGDSALYLCASTIGQGSDTQYFGPGTRLTVL.

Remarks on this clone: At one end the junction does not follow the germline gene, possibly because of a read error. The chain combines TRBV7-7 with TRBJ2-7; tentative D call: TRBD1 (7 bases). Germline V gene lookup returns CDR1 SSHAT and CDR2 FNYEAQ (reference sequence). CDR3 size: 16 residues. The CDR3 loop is CASSSEPGQPAGEQYF. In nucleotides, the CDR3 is TGTGCTAGCAGCTCGGAACCGGGACAGCCGGCGGGGGAGCAGTACTTC.

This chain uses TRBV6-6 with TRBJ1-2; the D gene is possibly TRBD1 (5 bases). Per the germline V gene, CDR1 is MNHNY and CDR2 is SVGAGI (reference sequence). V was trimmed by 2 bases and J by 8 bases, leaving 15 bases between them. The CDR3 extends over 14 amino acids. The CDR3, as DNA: TGTGCCAGCAGTTACCTAGACAGCCTTGGGGGCTACACCTTC. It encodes CASSYLDSLGGYTF.

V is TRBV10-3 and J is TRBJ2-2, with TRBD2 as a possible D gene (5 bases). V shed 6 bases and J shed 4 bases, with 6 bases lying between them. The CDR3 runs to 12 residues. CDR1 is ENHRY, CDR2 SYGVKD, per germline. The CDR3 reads CAISRGTGELFF. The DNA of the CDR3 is TGTGCCATCAGCCGGGGCACCGGGGAGCTGTTTTTT.

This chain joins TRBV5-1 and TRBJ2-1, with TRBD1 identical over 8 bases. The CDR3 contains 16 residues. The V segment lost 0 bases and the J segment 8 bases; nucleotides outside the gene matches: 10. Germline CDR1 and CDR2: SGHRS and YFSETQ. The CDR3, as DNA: TGCGCCAGCAGCTTGGGCTGGACAGGGCGGTCCGATGAGCAGTTCTTC. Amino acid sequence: CASSLGWTGRSDEQFF.

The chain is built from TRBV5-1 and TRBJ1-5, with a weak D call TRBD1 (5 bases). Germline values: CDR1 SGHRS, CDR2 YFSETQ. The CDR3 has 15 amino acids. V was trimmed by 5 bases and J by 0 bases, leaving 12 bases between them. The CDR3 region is CASRPGGGSNQPQHF. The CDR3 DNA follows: TGCGCCAGCAGACCTGGGGGAGGTAGCAATCAGCCCCAGCATTTT.

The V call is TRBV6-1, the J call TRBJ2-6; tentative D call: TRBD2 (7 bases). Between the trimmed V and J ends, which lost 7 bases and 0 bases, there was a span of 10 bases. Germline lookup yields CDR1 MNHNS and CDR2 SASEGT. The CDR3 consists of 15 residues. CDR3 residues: CASTGGLSGANVLTF. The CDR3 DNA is TGTGCCAGCACGGGGGGCCTCTCTGGGGCCAACGTCCTGACTTTC.

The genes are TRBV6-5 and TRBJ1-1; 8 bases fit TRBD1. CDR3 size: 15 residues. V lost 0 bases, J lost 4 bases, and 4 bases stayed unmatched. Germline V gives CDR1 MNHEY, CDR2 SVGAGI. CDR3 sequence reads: CASSYSATGVTEAFF. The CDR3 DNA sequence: TGTGCCAGCAGTTACTCAGCGACAGGGGTCACTGAAGCTTTCTTT.

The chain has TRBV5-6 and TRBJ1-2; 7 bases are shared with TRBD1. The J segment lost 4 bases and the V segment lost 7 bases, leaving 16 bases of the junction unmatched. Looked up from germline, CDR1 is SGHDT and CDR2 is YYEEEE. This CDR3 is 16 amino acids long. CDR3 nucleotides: TGTGCCAGCGGACATGTTACCCGGGACAGCCCCTATGGCTACACCTTC. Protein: CASGHVTRDSPYGYTF.

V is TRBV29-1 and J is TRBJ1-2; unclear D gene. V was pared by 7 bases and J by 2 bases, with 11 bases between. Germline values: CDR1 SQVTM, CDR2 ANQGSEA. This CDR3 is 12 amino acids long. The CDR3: CSAGSPNYGYTF. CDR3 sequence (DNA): TGCAGCGCCGGGTCTCCCAACTATGGCTACACCTTC.

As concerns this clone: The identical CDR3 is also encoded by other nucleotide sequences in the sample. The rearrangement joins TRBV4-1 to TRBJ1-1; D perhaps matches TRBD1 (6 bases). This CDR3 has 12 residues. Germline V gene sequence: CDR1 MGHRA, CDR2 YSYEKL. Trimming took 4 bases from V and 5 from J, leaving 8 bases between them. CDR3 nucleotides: TGCGCCAGCAGCCTGACAGGAACTGAAGCTTTCTTT. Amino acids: CASSLTGTEAFF.

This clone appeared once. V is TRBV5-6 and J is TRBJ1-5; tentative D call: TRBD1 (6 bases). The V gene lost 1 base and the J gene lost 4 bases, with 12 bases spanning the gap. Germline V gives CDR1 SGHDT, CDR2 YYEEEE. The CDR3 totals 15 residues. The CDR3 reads CASSLIVQGNQPQHF. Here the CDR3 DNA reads TGTGCCAGCAGCTTGATAGTTCAGGGGAATCAGCCCCAGCATTTT.

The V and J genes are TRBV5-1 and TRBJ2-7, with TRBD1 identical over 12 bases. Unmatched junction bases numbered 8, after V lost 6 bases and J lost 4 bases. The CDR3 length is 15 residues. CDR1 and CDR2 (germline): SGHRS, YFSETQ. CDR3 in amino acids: CASKTGGQGAYEQYF. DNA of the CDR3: TGCGCCAGCAAAACCGGGGGACAGGGGGCATACGAGCAGTACTTC.

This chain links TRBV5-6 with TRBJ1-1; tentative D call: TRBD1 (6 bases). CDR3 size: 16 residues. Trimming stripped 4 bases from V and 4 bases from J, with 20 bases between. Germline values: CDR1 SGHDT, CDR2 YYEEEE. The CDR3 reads CASSPSKDSKSTEAFF. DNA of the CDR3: TGTGCCAGCAGCCCCAGTAAGGACAGTAAGAGCACTGAAGCTTTCTTT.

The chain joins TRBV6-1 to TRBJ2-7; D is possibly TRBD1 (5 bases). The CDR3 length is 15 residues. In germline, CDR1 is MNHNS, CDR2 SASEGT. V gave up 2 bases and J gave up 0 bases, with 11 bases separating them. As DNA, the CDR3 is TGTGCCAGCAGTGAATTTGTGACAGTCTCCTACGAGCAGTACGTC. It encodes CASSEFVTVSYEQYV.

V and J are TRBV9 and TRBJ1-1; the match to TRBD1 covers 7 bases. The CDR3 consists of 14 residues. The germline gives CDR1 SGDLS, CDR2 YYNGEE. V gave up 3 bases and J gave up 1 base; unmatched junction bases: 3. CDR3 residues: CASSATGRNTEAFF. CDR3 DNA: TGTGCCAGCAGCGCGACAGGGAGGAACACTGAAGCTTTCTTT.

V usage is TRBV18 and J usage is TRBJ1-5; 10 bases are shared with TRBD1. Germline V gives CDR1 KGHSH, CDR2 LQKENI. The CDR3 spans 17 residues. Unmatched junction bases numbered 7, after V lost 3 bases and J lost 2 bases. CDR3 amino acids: CASSPLGTGEGNQPQHF. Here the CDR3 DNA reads TGTGCCAGCTCACCGCTCGGGACAGGGGAAGGCAATCAGCCCCAGCATTTT.

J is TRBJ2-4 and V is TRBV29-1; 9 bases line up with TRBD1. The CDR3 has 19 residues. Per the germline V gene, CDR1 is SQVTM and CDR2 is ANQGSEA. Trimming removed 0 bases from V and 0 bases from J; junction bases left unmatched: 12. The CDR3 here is CSVEDWSGTGFRAKNIQYF. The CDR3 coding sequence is TGCAGCGTTGAAGATTGGTCCGGGACAGGGTTCCGAGCCAAAAACATTCAGTACTTC.

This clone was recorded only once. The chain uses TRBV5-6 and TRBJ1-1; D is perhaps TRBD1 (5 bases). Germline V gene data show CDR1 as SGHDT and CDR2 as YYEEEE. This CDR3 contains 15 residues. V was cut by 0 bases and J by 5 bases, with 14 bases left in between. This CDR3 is CASSLGGQGITEAFF. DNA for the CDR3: TGTGCCAGCAGCTTGGGGGGCCAGGGAATTACTGAAGCTTTCTTT.

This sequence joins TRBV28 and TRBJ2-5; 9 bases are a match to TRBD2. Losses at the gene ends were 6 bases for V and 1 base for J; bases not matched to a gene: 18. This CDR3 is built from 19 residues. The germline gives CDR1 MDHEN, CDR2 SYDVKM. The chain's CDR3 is CASSLAGGTSLRSQETQYF. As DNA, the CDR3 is TGTGCCAGCAGCCTTGCGGGCGGGACTAGCCTCCGAAGCCAAGAGACCCAGTACTTC.

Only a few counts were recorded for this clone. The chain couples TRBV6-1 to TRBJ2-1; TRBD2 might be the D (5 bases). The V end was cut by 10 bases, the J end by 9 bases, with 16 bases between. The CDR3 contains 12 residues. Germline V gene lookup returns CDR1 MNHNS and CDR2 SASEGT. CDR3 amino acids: CATDSTWGEQFF. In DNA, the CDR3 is TGTGCCACGGACTCCACATGGGGTGAGCAGTTCTTC.

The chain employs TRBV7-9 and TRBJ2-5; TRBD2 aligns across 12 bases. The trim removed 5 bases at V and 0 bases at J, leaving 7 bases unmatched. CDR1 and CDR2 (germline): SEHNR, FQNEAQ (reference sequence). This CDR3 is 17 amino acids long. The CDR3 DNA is TGTGCCAGCAGCGTCGAGGGGACTAGCGGGTACCAAGAGACCCAGTACTTC. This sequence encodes CASSVEGTSGYQETQYF. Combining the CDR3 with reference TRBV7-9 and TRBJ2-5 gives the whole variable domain DTGVSQNPRHKITKRGQNVTFRCDPISEHNRLYWYRQTLGQGPEFLTYFQNEAQLEKSRLLSDRFSAERPKGSFSTLEIQRTEQGDSAMYLCASSVEGTSGYQETQYFGPGTRLLVL.

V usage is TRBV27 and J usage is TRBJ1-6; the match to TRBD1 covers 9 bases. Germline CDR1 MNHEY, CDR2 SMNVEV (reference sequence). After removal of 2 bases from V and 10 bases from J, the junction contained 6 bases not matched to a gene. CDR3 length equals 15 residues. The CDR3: CASSLSSTGGSPLHF. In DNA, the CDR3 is TGTGCCAGCAGTTTAAGTTCGACAGGGGGATCACCCCTCCACTTT.

CDR3 sequence: CASSLAGKETQYF. DNA of the CDR3: TGTGCCAGCAGCTTGGCAGGGAAAGAGACCCAGTACTTC. This sequence joins TRBV5-4 and TRBJ2-5; a possible D gene is TRBD1 (5 bases). Between the trimmed V and J ends, which lost 0 bases and 3 bases, there was a span of 6 bases. This CDR3 is 13 amino acids long. CDR1 is SGHNT and CDR2 is YYREEE in the germline V gene (reference sequence).

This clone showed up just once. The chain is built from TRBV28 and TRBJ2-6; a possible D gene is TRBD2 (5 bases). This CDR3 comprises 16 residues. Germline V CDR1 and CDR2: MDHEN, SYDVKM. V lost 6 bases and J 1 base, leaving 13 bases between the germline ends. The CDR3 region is CASSLIGDSGANVLTF. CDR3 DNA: TGTGCCAGCAGCCTTATCGGGGATTCTGGGGCCAACGTCCTGACTTTC.

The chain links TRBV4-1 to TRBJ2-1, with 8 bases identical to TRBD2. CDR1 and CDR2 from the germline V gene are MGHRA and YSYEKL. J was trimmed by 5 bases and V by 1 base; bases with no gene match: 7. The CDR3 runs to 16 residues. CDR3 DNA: TGCGCCAGCAGCCAAGTAGGCGGGGGGTACCACAATGAGCAGTTCTTC. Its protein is CASSQVGGGYHNEQFF.

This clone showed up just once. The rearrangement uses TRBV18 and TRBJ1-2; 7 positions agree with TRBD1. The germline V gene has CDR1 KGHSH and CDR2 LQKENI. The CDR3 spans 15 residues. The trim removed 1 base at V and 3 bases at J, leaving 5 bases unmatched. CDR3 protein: CASSPLPDRDYGYTF. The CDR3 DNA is TGTGCCAGCTCACCACTCCCCGACAGGGACTATGGCTACACCTTC. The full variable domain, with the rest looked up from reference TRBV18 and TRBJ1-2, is NAGVMQNPRHLVRRRGQEARLRCSPMKGHSHVYWYRQLPEEGLKFMVYLQKENIIDESGMPKERFSAEFPKEGPSILRIQQVVRGDSAAYFCASSPLPDRDYGYTFGSGTRLTVV.

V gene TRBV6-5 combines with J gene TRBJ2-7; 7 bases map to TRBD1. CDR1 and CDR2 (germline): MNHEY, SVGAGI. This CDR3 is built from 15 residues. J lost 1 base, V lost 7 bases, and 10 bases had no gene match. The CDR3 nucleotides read TGTGCCAGCACCCCTACAGGGGAGATATCCTACGAGCAGTACTTC. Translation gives CASTPTGEISYEQYF.

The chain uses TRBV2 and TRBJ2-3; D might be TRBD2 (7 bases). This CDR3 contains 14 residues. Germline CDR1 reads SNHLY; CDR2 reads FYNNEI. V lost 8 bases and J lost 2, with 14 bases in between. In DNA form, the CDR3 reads TGTGCCAGCGGGGACGCGGGGGCCACAGATACGCAGTATTTT. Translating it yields CASGDAGATDTQYF.